This note documents a single T cell receptor beta chain sequence. The data derive from a study of T cell changes during pregnancy in multiple sclerosis. V lost 8 bases and J lost 1; bases outside the gene matches: 5. CDR1 SGHVS and CDR2 FQNEAQ come from the germline V gene. The CDR3 totals 14 residues. Profiled with immunoSEQ multiplex PCR; TCRdb holds only in-frame clones, not every one. The sample yields about 53,000 clones, roughly 90% seen once. The chain is built from TRBV7-8 and TRBJ2-3; 8 bases are shared with TRBD2. This material consisted of CD8+ T cells from peripheral blood mononuclear cells, taken before pregnancy. This receptor was taken from a female donor with multiple sclerosis, enrolled in a pregnancy study. CDR3 amino acids: CASRKTSGTDTQYF. The CDR3 DNA sequence: TGTGCCAGCCGAAAGACTAGCGGCACAGATACGCAGTATTTT.